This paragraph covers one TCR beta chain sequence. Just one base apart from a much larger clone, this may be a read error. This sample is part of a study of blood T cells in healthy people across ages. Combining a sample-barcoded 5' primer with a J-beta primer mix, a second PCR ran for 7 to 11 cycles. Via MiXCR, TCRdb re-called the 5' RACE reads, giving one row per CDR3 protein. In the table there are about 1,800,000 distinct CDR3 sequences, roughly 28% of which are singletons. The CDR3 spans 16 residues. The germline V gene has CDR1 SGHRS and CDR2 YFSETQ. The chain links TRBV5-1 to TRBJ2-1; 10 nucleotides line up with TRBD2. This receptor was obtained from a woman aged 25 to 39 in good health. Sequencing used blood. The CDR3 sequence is CASSGEGSGGRNVQFF. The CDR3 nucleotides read TGCGCCAGCAGCGGCGAAGGTAGCGGGGGGAGGAATGTGCAGTTCTTC.